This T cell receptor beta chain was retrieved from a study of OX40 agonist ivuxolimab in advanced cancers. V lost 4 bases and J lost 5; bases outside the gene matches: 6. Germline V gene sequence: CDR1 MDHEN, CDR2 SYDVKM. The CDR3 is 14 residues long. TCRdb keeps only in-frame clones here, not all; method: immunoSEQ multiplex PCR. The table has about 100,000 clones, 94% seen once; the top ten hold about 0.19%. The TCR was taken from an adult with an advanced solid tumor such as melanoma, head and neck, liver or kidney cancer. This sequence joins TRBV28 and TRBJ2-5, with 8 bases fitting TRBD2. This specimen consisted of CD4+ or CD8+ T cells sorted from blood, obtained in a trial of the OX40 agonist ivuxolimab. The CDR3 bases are TGTGCCAGCAGTTCTAGCGGGCGCACGGAGACCCAGTACTTC. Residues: CASSSSGRTETQYF. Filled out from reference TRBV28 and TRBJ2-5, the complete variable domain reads DVKVTQSSRYLVKRTGEKVFLECVQDMDHENMFWYRQDPGLGLRLIYFSYDVKMKEKGDIPEGYSVSREKKERFSLILESASTNQTSMYLCASSSSGRTETQYFGPGTRLLVL.